This entry concerns a single TCR beta chain. The data originate from a study of blood T cell repertoires in COVID-19. Profiling relied on immunoSEQ multiplex PCR, and the TCRdb table lists in-frame clones only, not all of them. The sample shows about 40,000 clones, roughly 85% of them seen only once. From germline, CDR1 is GTSNPN and CDR2 SVGIG (reference sequence). This CDR3 region has 16 residues. V lost 8 bases to trimming and J lost 6 bases; unmatched junction nucleotides: 21. This receptor was taken from a man aged 60 to 75 with COVID-19, enrolled during active disease. This sequence joins TRBV30 and TRBJ1-2; 7 positions match TRBD1. The sample consisted of peripheral blood. The CDR3 sequence: CAKRRLGTRGRDGYTF. The DNA for the CDR3 is TGTGCCAAGCGACGTTTAGGCACCAGGGGGAGAGATGGCTACACCTTC.